This TCR beta chain appears in the sequencing data of a study of blood T cell repertoires in COVID-19. Study-wide background: Collection of acute and convalescent COVID-19 samples took place in the United States, Italy and Spain. Sample material is recorded as cDNA or gDNA derived from T cells, B-cell-depleted T cells, or PBMCs.

As handled by the study authors: Using reference gene primer amplification, nucleated cell counts were estimated. Sequencing used immunoSEQ multiplex PCR; TCRdb keeps in-frame clones, though not all of them. The DNA gave D and trimming, while V, J and clone size come from that table. Among 110,000 or so clones listed, about 90% were seen once. The germline gives CDR1 MNHNS, CDR2 SASEGT. V shed 1 base, J shed 5 bases, and the junction held 8 bases outside the gene matches. The CDR3 contains 16 residues. This TCR was sampled from a woman aged 50 to 60 with acute or convalescent COVID-19. The sequenced material came from peripheral blood. The rearrangement uses TRBV6-1 and TRBJ2-1; 7 bases map to TRBD1. The DNA for the CDR3 is TGTGCCAGCAGTGAAGGACCCGGGGACAGCGACAATGAGCAGTTCTTC. This codes for CASSEGPGDSDNEQFF.